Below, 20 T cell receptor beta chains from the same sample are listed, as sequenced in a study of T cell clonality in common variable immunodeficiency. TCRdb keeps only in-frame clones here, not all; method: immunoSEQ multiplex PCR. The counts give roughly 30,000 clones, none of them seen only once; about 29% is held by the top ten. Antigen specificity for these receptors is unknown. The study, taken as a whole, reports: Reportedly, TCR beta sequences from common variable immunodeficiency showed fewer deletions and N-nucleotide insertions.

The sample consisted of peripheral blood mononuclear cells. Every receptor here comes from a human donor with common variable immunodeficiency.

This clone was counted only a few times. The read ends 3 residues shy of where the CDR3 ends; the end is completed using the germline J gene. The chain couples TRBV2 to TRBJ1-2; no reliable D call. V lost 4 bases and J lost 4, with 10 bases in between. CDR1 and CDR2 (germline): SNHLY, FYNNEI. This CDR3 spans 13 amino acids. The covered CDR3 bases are TGTGCCAGCAGTGCAGAGGTGATCTATGGC. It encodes CASSAEVIYG. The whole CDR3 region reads CASSAEVIYGYTF.

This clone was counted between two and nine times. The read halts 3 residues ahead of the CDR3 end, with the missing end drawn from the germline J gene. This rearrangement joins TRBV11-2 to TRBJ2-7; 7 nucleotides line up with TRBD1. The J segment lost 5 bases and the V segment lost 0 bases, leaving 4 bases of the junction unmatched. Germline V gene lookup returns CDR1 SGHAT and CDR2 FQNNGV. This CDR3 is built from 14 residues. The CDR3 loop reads CASSLDRGSHEQYF. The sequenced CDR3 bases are TGTGCCAGCAGCTTAGACAGGGGGTCCCACGAG.

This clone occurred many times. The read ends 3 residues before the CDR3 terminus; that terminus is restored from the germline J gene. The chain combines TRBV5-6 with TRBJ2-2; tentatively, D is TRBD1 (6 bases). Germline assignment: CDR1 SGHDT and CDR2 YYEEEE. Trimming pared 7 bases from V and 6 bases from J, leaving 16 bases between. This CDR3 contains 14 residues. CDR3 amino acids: CASLLWGPSGELFF. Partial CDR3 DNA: TGTGCCAGCCTCCTGTGGGGGCCATCCGGGGAG.

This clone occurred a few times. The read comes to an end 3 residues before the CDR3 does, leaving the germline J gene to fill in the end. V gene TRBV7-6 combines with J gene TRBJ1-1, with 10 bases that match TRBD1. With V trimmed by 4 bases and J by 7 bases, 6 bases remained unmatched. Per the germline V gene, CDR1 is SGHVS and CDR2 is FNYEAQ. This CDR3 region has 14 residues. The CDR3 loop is CASSSMTGGNEAFF. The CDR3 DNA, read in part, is TGTGCCAGCAGCTCAATGACAGGGGGCAATGAA. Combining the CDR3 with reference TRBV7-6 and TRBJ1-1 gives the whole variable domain GAGVSQSPRYKVTKRGQDVALRCDPISGHVSLYWYRQALGQGPEFLTYFNYEAQQDKSGLPNDRFSAERPEGSISTLTIQRTEQRDSAMYRCASSSMTGGNEAFFGQGTRLTVV.

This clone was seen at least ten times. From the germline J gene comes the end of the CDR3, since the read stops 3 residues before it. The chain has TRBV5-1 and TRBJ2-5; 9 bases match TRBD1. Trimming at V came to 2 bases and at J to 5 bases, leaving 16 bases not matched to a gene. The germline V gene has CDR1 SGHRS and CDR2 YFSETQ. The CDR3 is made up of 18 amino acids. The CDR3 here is CASSFIVLGTGMWETQYF. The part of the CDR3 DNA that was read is TGCGCCAGCAGCTTTATCGTTTTAGGGACAGGGATGTGGGAGACC.

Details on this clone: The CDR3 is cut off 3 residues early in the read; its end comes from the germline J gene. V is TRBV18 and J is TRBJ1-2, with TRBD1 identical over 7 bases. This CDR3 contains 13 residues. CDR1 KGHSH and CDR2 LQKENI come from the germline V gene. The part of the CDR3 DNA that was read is TGTGCCAGCTCACCACCGGGACAGAGGGGC. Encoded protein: CASSPPGQRG. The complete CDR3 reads CASSPPGQRGYTF.

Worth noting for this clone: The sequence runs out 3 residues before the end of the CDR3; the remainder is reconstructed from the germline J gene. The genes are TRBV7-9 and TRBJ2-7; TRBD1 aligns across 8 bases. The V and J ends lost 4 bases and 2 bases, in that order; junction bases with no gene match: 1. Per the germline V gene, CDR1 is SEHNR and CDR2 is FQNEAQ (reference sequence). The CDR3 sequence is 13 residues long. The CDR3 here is CASSYRGAYEQYF. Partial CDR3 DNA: TGTGCCAGCAGCTACAGGGGGGCCTACGAG. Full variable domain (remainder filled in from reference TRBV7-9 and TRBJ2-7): DTGVSQNPRHKITKRGQNVTFRCDPISEHNRLYWYRQTLGQGPEFLTYFQNEAQLEKSRLLSDRFSAERPKGSFSTLEIQRTEQGDSAMYLCASSYRGAYEQYFGPGTRLTVT.

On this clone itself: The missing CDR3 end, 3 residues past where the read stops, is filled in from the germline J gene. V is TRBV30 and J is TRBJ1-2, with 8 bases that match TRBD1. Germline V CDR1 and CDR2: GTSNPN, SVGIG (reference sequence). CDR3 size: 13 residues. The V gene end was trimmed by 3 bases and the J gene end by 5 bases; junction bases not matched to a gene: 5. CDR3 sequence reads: CAWSAGGPYGYTF. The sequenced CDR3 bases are TGTGCCTGGAGCGCAGGGGGCCCGTATGGC.

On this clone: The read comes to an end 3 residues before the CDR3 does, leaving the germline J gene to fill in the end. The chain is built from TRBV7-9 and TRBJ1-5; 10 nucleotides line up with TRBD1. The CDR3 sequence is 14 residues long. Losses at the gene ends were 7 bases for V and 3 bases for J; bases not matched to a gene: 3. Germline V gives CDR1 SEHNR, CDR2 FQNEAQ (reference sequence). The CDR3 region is CASTGTGVNQPQHF. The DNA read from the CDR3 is TGTGCCAGCACCGGGACAGGGGTCAATCAGCCC.

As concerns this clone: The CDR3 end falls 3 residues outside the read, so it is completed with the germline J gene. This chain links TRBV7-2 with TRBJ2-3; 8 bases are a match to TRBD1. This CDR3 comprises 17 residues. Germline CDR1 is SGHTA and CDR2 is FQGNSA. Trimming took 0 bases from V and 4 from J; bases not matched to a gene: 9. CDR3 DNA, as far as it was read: TGTGCCAGCAGCTTAGCGCAGGGCAGGGGGCTATCAGATACG. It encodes CASSLAQGRGLSDT. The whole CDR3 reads CASSLAQGRGLSDTQYF.

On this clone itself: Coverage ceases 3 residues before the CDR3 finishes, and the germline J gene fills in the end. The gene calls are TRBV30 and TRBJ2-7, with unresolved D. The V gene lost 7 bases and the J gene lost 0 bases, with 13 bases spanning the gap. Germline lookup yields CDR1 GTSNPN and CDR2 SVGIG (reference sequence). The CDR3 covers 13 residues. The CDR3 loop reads CALESRASYEQYF. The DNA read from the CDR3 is TGTGCCTTGGAAAGTAGGGCCTCCTACGAG.

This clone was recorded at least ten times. CDR3 in amino acids: CASSPPTGKLFF. The part of the CDR3 DNA that was read is TGTGCCAGCTCACCCCCAACAGGAAAA. This chain joins TRBV18 and TRBJ1-4; a weak D match, TRBD1 (5 bases). Read coverage stops 3 residues before the CDR3 terminus; the germline J gene supplies the remainder. V lost 3 bases and J 10 bases, leaving 9 bases between the germline ends. The CDR3 runs 12 residues. Germline CDR1 reads KGHSH; CDR2 reads LQKENI.

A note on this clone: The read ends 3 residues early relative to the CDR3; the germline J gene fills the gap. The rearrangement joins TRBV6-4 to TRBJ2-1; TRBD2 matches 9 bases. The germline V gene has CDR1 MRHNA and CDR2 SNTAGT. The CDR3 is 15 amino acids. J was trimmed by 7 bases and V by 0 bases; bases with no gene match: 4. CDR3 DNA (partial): TGTGCCAGCAGTGACTCAGGCGGGGGGGCGAATGAG. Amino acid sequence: CASSDSGGGANE. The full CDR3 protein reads CASSDSGGGANEQFF.

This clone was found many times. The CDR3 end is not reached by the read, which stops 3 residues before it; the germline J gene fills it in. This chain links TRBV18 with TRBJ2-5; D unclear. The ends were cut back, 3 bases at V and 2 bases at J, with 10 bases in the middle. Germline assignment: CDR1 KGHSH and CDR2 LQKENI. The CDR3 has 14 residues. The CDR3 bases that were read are TGTGCCAGCTCACCGCTAGGAAGTCAAGAGACC. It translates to CASSPLGSQET. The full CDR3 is CASSPLGSQETQYF.

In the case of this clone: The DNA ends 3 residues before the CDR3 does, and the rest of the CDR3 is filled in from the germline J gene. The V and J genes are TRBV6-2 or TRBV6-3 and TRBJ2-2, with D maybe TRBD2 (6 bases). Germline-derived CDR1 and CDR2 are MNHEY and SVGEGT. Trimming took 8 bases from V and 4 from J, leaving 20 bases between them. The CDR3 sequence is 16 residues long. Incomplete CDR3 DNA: TGTGCCAGCGGATCCCCGGGACTCTCTTCCACCGGGGAG. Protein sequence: CASGSPGLSSTGE. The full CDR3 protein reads CASGSPGLSSTGELFF.

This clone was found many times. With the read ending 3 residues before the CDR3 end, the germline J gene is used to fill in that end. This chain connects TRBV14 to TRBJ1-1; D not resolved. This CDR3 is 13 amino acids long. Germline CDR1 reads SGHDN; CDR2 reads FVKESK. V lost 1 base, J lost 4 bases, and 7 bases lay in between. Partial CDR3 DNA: TGTGCCAGCAGCCAAGGGTTGCGCACTGAA. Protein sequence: CASSQGLRTE. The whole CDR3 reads CASSQGLRTEAFF.

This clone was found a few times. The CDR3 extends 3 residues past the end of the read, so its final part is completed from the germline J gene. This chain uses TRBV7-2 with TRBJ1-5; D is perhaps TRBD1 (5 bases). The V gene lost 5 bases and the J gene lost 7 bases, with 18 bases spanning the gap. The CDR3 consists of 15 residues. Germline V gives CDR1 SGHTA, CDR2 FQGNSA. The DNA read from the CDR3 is TGTGCCAGCAGCCGGGTTGGAGGGGAAGGACAGCCC. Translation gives CASSRVGGEGQP. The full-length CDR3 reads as CASSRVGGEGQPQHF.

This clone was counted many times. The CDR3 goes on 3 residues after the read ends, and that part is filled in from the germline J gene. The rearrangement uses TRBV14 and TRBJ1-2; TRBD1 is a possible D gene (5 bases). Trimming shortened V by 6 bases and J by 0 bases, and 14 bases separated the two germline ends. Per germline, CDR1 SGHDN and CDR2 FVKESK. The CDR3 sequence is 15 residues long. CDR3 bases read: TGTGCCAGCAGGGTCGGACACGGCCCTAACTATGGC. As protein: CASRVGHGPNYG. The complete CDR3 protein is CASRVGHGPNYGYTF.

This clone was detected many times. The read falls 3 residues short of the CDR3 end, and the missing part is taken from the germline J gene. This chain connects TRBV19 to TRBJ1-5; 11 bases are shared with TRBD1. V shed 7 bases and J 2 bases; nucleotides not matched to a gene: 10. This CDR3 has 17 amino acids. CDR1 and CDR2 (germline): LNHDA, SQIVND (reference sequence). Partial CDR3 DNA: TGTGCCAGTACCGAGGACAGGGGGCAAATCGGCAATCAGCCC. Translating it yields CASTEDRGQIGNQP. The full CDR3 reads CASTEDRGQIGNQPQHF.

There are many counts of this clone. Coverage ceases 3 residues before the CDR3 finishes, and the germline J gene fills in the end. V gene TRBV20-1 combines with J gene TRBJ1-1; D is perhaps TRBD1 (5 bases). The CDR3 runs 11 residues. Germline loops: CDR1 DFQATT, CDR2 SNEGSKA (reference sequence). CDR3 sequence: CSAWEGLKAFF. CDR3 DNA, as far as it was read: TGCAGTGCTTGGGAGGGGCTGAAA.